Each of the 17 T cell receptor beta chains below was sequenced from the same sample in a study of blood T cell repertoires in COVID-19. Clones were sequenced by immunoSEQ multiplex PCR, and TCRdb holds only the in-frame ones, with some missing. Of about 21,000 clones in the sample, 70% to 90% were seen once. Input material: peripheral blood. The receptors originated from a human donor with active COVID-19. The donor label of this sample is uncertain.

This chain uses TRBV28 with TRBJ2-7; D gene ambiguous. The CDR3 is 14 residues long. V gave up 5 bases and J gave up 2 bases, with 13 bases separating them. From germline, CDR1 is MDHEN and CDR2 SYDVKM. CDR3: CASSAPGPTYEQYF. The CDR3, as DNA: TGTGCCAGCAGTGCGCCGGGTCCGACCTACGAGCAGTACTTC.

The rearrangement links TRBV6-2 or TRBV6-3 to TRBJ1-1; 7 bases map to TRBD1. The germline gives CDR1 MNHEY, CDR2 SVGEGT. This CDR3 contains 15 residues. The J segment lost 3 bases and the V segment lost 2 bases, leaving 6 bases of the junction unmatched. The CDR3 spells CASSYPAGGYTEAFF. The CDR3 nucleotides read TGTGCCAGCAGTTACCCCGCAGGGGGGTACACTGAAGCTTTCTTT.

This chain uses TRBV28 with TRBJ1-5; tentative D call: TRBD1 (6 bases). Germline loops: CDR1 MDHEN, CDR2 SYDVKM. This CDR3 is 16 amino acids long. The V gene lost 6 bases and the J gene lost 1 base, with 16 bases spanning the gap. CDR3 nucleotides: TGTGCCAGCAGGGCCCCAGGGGTGAGAAGCAATCAGCCCCAGCATTTT. This codes for CASRAPGVRSNQPQHF.

The chain combines TRBV5-1 with TRBJ2-2; 8 bases are shared with TRBD2. CDR1 is SGHRS, CDR2 YFSETQ, per germline. The V gene end was trimmed by 1 base and the J gene end by 5 bases; junction bases not matched to a gene: 7. The CDR3 is made up of 16 amino acids. CDR3 coding DNA: TGCGCCAGCAGCTTGCGTCAGGCTAGCGGGACCGGGGAGCTGTTTTTT. It is translated as CASSLRQASGTGELFF.

CDR3 coding DNA: TGTGCCAGCAGTTGGACAGGGGTGACTGAAGCTTTCTTT. It translates to CASSWTGVTEAFF. The chain links TRBV27 to TRBJ1-1; TRBD1 matches at 9 bases. The J segment lost 5 bases and the V segment lost 4 bases, leaving 2 bases of the junction unmatched. CDR3 size: 13 residues. Germline V gene data show CDR1 as MNHEY and CDR2 as SMNVEV (reference sequence).

For the CDR3, the DNA is TGTGCCAGCAGCCTGCCGGCGACAGGGATCACTGAAGCTTTCTTT. As protein: CASSLPATGITEAFF. J is TRBJ1-1 and V is TRBV3-1 (or the pseudogene TRBV3-2); 7 bases map to TRBD1. The V gene end was trimmed by 4 bases and the J gene end by 4 bases; junction bases not matched to a gene: 9. CDR1 and CDR2 from the germline V gene are LGHDT and YNNKEL (reference sequence). The CDR3 consists of 15 residues.

The chain has TRBV20-1 and TRBJ2-3, with 8 bases identical to TRBD1. Germline loops: CDR1 DFQATT, CDR2 SNEGSKA (reference sequence). Trimming at V came to 3 bases and at J to 3 bases, leaving 8 bases not matched to a gene. The CDR3 runs 15 residues. The CDR3 nucleotides read TGCAGTGCTAGTAGTACAGGGGGTAGAACAGATACGCAGTATTTT. Translated: CSASSTGGRTDTQYF.

The chain carries TRBV3-1 (or the pseudogene TRBV3-2) and TRBJ2-1, with D hard to call. Trimming removed 4 bases from V and 7 bases from J, with 17 bases in between. The CDR3 is 15 amino acids. Germline V CDR1 and CDR2: LGHDT, YNNKEL (reference sequence). The chain's CDR3 is CASSPRFKSGNEQFF. In DNA form, the CDR3 reads TGTGCCAGCAGCCCCCGGTTTAAGTCCGGGAATGAGCAGTTCTTC.

The J gene is TRBJ2-5, the V gene TRBV3-1 (or the pseudogene TRBV3-2); TRBD2 matches at 10 bases. The trim removed 4 bases at V and 9 bases at J, leaving 17 bases unmatched. The germline V gene has CDR1 LGHDT and CDR2 YNNKEL (reference sequence). CDR3 length equals 17 residues. In nucleotides, the CDR3 is TGTGCCAGCAGCCTTACCGGGACTAGCGAATCTTTGGGGGCCCAGTACTTC. Translated: CASSLTGTSESLGAQYF.

This clone was counted once. This chain connects TRBV18 to TRBJ2-7; D not certain. The ends were cut back, 0 bases at V and 1 base at J, with 16 bases in the middle. This CDR3 region has 17 residues. Germline values: CDR1 KGHSH, CDR2 LQKENI. The CDR3 coding sequence is TGTGCCAGCTCACCACCCGGGTACGACCGGCGATCCTACGAGCAGTACTTC. It yields the protein CASSPPGYDRRSYEQYF.

This sequence joins TRBV29-1 and TRBJ1-2; D gene ambiguous. The length of the CDR3 is 12 residues. Germline CDR1 SQVTM, CDR2 ANQGSEA. The V and J ends lost 5 bases and 4 bases respectively, with 11 bases between them. For the CDR3, the DNA is TGCAGCGTTCCAGGCAGCCCCTATGGCTACACCTTC. Protein sequence: CSVPGSPYGYTF.

This clone was found once. The chain carries TRBV19 and TRBJ1-2; D ambiguous. Germline assignment: CDR1 LNHDA and CDR2 SQIVND (reference sequence). Trimming shortened V by 7 bases and J by 0 bases, and 15 bases separated the two germline ends. The CDR3 contains 15 residues. CDR3 protein: CASILGSGANYGYTF. As DNA, the CDR3 is TGTGCCAGTATCCTCGGCAGCGGAGCTAACTATGGCTACACCTTC.

The V call is TRBV5-1, the J call TRBJ1-3, with no clear D. Trimming took 0 bases from V and 4 from J, leaving 14 bases between them. Germline CDR1 SGHRS, CDR2 YFSETQ. This CDR3 region has 16 residues. CDR3 in DNA: TGCGCCAGCAGCTTGGCTATAGGGTCGGGAGGAAACACCATATATTTT. Translated, it gives CASSLAIGSGGNTIYF.

The rearrangement uses TRBV4-1 and TRBJ2-3; 9 bases are shared with TRBD2. The J segment lost 5 bases and the V segment lost 3 bases, leaving 15 bases of the junction unmatched. The germline gives CDR1 MGHRA, CDR2 YSYEKL. The CDR3 contains 18 residues. The DNA for the CDR3 is TGCGCCAGCAGCCAGCTGGAGAGGGGCGGGGGGGCTAGAGATACGCAGTATTTT. Amino acids: CASSQLERGGGARDTQYF.

The chain joins TRBV11-2 to TRBJ1-1; possible D gene TRBD1, 6 bases. The CDR3 runs to 13 residues. The germline CDR1 and CDR2 sequences are SGHAT and FQNNGV. V lost 3 bases to trimming and J lost 1 base, with 6 bases between them. CDR3 sequence (DNA): TGTGCCAGCAGCTTGACAGGGAACACTGAAGCTTTCTTT. Translating gives CASSLTGNTEAFF.

The chain combines TRBV7-9 with TRBJ1-1; D not resolved. This CDR3 region has 13 residues. The germline CDR1 and CDR2 sequences are SEHNR and FQNEAQ (reference sequence). The germline V and J ends were trimmed by 4 bases and 4 bases, with 10 bases remaining between them. CDR3 nucleotide sequence: TGTGCCAGCAGCTCAACAGAGTTCACTGAAGCTTTCTTT. The encoded protein is CASSSTEFTEAFF.

V and J are TRBV5-1 and TRBJ1-1; possible D gene TRBD1, 5 bases. V shed 3 bases and J shed 4 bases, with 16 bases lying between them. Germline CDR1 SGHRS, CDR2 YFSETQ. The CDR3 loop spans 15 amino acids. Here the CDR3 reads CASSSLPLRGTEAFF. CDR3 nucleotide sequence: TGCGCCAGCAGCTCCCTCCCCTTAAGGGGCACTGAAGCTTTCTTT. The full variable domain, with the rest looked up from reference TRBV5-1 and TRBJ1-1, is KAGVTQTPRYLIKTRGQQVTLSCSPISGHRSVSWYQQTPGQGLQFLFEYFSETQRNKGNFPGRFSGRQFSNSRSEMNVSTLELGDSALYLCASSSLPLRGTEAFFGQGTRLTVV.